This is a list of T cell receptor beta chains from one sample in a study of blood T cell repertoires in COVID-19. Data came from immunoSEQ multiplex PCR; TCRdb stores just in-frame clones and leaves some out. The table has about 250,000 clones, 85% to 90% seen once. The specimen sequenced was peripheral blood. All receptors come from a woman aged 40 to 50 who had recovered from COVID-19. Both conserved end residues are part of each CDR3. Each record gives: clone size, CDR3 length, D gene, J gene, V gene, CDR3 DNA, CDR3 protein. D genes are given only for firm matches. Clone size is not always given. Where it is, it says once, few, many or a class for expanded clones.

clone size: once; CDR3 length: 17; D gene: TRBD2; J gene: TRBJ2-1; V gene: TRBV5-4; CDR3 DNA: TGTGCCAGCAGCTTGGCCTCAGCGGGGGGCTCCTACAATGAGCAGTTCTTC; CDR3 protein: CASSLASAGGSYNEQFF
clone size: NA; CDR3 length: 15; D gene: TRBD1; J gene: TRBJ1-4; V gene: TRBV3-1/TRBV3-2; CDR3 DNA: TGTGCCAGCAGCCAAGATTACAGGGGAGATGAAAAACTGTTTTTT; CDR3 protein: CASSQDYRGDEKLFF
clone size: NA; CDR3 length: 13; D gene: NA; J gene: TRBJ1-5; V gene: TRBV3-1/TRBV3-2; CDR3 DNA: TGTGCCAGCAGCCAAGTGGGAGATCAGCCCCAGCATTTT; CDR3 protein: CASSQVGDQPQHF
clone size: NA; CDR3 length: 15; D gene: NA; J gene: TRBJ1-5; V gene: TRBV3-1/TRBV3-2; CDR3 DNA: TGTGCCAGCAGCCAAGCTGCAGGGGTGTCTCAGCCCCAGCATTTT; CDR3 protein: CASSQAAGVSQPQHF
clone size: once; CDR3 length: 12; D gene: NA; J gene: TRBJ1-1; V gene: TRBV18; CDR3 DNA: TGTGCCAGCTCGAGATTGAACACTGAAGCTTTCTTT; CDR3 protein: CASSRLNTEAFF
clone size: once; CDR3 length: 16; D gene: NA; J gene: TRBJ2-2; V gene: TRBV7-8; CDR3 DNA: TGTGCCAGCAGCTTAAGACCGACTAGATACACCGGGGAGCTGTTTTTT; CDR3 protein: CASSLRPTRYTGELFF
clone size: NA; CDR3 length: 15; D gene: NA; J gene: TRBJ2-5; V gene: TRBV5-4; CDR3 DNA: TGTGCCAGCAGCTTTACCCGCGACAGACAAGAGACCCAGTACTTC; CDR3 protein: CASSFTRDRQETQYF
clone size: NA; CDR3 length: 17; D gene: NA; J gene: TRBJ1-3; V gene: TRBV9; CDR3 DNA: TGTGCCAGCAGCGTAGATGGGACAAACCGGGCTGGAAACACCATATATTTT; CDR3 protein: CASSVDGTNRAGNTIYF
clone size: once; CDR3 length: 16; D gene: TRBD2; J gene: TRBJ2-1; V gene: TRBV4-3; CDR3 DNA: TGCGCCAGCAGCCAACGTGGAGCGGGAGGTCTCGATGAGCAGTTCTTC; CDR3 protein: CASSQRGAGGLDEQFF
clone size: NA; CDR3 length: 13; D gene: TRBD1; J gene: TRBJ1-5; V gene: TRBV30; CDR3 DNA: TGTGCCTGGTGTCAGGGGGCGGGACAGCCCCAGCATTTT; CDR3 protein: CAWCQGAGQPQHF
clone size: NA; CDR3 length: 14; D gene: NA; J gene: TRBJ2-5; V gene: TRBV6-5; CDR3 DNA: TGTGCCAGCAGTTACTCCCGCAACCGGGAGCCCCAGTACTTC; CDR3 protein: CASSYSRNREPQYF
clone size: NA; CDR3 length: 14; D gene: TRBD1; J gene: TRBJ1-6; V gene: TRBV5-4; CDR3 DNA: TGTGCCAGCAGCCCTACAGGGGGCAGATCACCCCTCCACTTT; CDR3 protein: CASSPTGGRSPLHF
clone size: NA; CDR3 length: 15; D gene: NA; J gene: TRBJ2-5; V gene: TRBV3-1/TRBV3-2; CDR3 DNA: TGTGCCAGCAGCCAAGGCACCGGGAAAACGGAGACCCAGTACTTC; CDR3 protein: CASSQGTGKTETQYF
clone size: NA; CDR3 length: 16; D gene: TRBD1; J gene: TRBJ2-2; V gene: TRBV5-5; CDR3 DNA: TGTGCCAGCAGCCCGGGACAGGGCCTATATACCGGGGAGCTGTTTTTT; CDR3 protein: CASSPGQGLYTGELFF
clone size: NA; CDR3 length: 17; D gene: NA; J gene: TRBJ1-4; V gene: TRBV4-1; CDR3 DNA: TGCGCCAGCAGCCAAGACAAGGGAGTCGGGACTAATGAAAAACTGTTTTTT; CDR3 protein: CASSQDKGVGTNEKLFF
clone size: few; CDR3 length: 15; D gene: TRBD1; J gene: TRBJ2-7; V gene: TRBV5-5; CDR3 DNA: TGTGCCAGCAGCATAATACAGGGGGGAGTGGACGAGCAGTACTTC; CDR3 protein: CASSIIQGGVDEQYF
clone size: few; CDR3 length: 13; D gene: NA; J gene: TRBJ1-1; V gene: TRBV7-9; CDR3 DNA: TGTGCCAGCAGCTTAGGGCCAGACACTGAAGCTTTCTTT; CDR3 protein: CASSLGPDTEAFF
clone size: NA; CDR3 length: 16; D gene: TRBD2; J gene: TRBJ2-3; V gene: TRBV3-1/TRBV3-2; CDR3 DNA: TGTGCCAGCAGCCCGGGGGGGCCAGAAGGTACAGATACGCAGTATTTT; CDR3 protein: CASSPGGPEGTDTQYF
clone size: once; CDR3 length: 15; D gene: NA; J gene: TRBJ2-4; V gene: TRBV19; CDR3 DNA: TGTGCCAGTAGTATTAAGCACCCTGGGGGGAACATTCAGTACTTC; CDR3 protein: CASSIKHPGGNIQYF
clone size: NA; CDR3 length: 15; D gene: NA; J gene: TRBJ2-5; V gene: TRBV6-1; CDR3 DNA: TGTGCCAGCAGTGAAGCGCAGGTCGGAAAAGAGACCCAGTACTTC; CDR3 protein: CASSEAQVGKETQYF
clone size: once; CDR3 length: 13; D gene: NA; J gene: TRBJ1-2; V gene: TRBV12-3/TRBV12-4; CDR3 DNA: TGTGCCAGCAGCCCCGACGGGAACTATGGCTACACCTTC; CDR3 protein: CASSPDGNYGYTF
clone size: NA; CDR3 length: 16; D gene: NA; J gene: TRBJ1-1; V gene: TRBV3-1/TRBV3-2; CDR3 DNA: TGTGCCAGCAGCCATGGGCTTTTGGGGGGGGCGCTTGAAGCTTTCTTT; CDR3 protein: CASSHGLLGGALEAFF
clone size: NA; CDR3 length: 15; D gene: NA; J gene: TRBJ2-1; V gene: TRBV9; CDR3 DNA: TGTGCCAGCAGCGCCCCTGGGACTTCTGATAATGAGCAGTTCTTC; CDR3 protein: CASSAPGTSDNEQFF
clone size: once; CDR3 length: 14; D gene: NA; J gene: TRBJ2-7; V gene: TRBV2; CDR3 DNA: TGTGCCAGCAGTGATACTGGGGCCGCCTACGAGCAGTACTTC; CDR3 protein: CASSDTGAAYEQYF
clone size: NA; CDR3 length: 13; D gene: TRBD2; J gene: TRBJ2-3; V gene: TRBV2; CDR3 DNA: TGTGCCAGCAGTTTTAGCGGGAGTAATACGCAGTATTTT; CDR3 protein: CASSFSGSNTQYF
clone size: NA; CDR3 length: 15; D gene: TRBD2; J gene: TRBJ2-2; V gene: TRBV19; CDR3 DNA: TGTGCCAGTAAAGGTCTAGCGGAGAACACCGGGGAGCTGTTTTTT; CDR3 protein: CASKGLAENTGELFF
clone size: NA; CDR3 length: 14; D gene: NA; J gene: TRBJ2-3; V gene: TRBV19; CDR3 DNA: TGTGCCAGTAGTTCCCGGTTCTTGGCAGATACGCAGTATTTT; CDR3 protein: CASSSRFLADTQYF
clone size: NA; CDR3 length: 15; D gene: TRBD1; J gene: TRBJ2-3; V gene: TRBV18; CDR3 DNA: TGTGCCAGCTCACCGGGGACAGGGGCGGCAGATACGCAGTATTTT; CDR3 protein: CASSPGTGAADTQYF
clone size: NA; CDR3 length: 16; D gene: NA; J gene: TRBJ1-6; V gene: TRBV18; CDR3 DNA: TGTGCCAGCTCACCGTTCGTGGACAGTAATAATTCACCCCTCCACTTT; CDR3 protein: CASSPFVDSNNSPLHF
clone size: NA; CDR3 length: 15; D gene: TRBD1; J gene: TRBJ1-3; V gene: TRBV28; CDR3 DNA: TGTGCCAGCAGTTTGACACAGGGGGTGGGAAACACCATATATTTT; CDR3 protein: CASSLTQGVGNTIYF
clone size: NA; CDR3 length: 13; D gene: NA; J gene: TRBJ1-3; V gene: TRBV29-1; CDR3 DNA: TGCAGCGTTAGACAGAGCTCTGGAAACACCATATATTTT; CDR3 protein: CSVRQSSGNTIYF